This record concerns one T cell receptor beta chain sequence. Trimming took 4 bases from V and 0 from J; bases not matched to a gene: 11. CDR1 and CDR2 (germline): MGHRA, YSYEKL. There are 18 residues in the CDR3. This sample is part of a study of shared clonotypes between healthy human individuals. The naive CD8 fraction comprised CD45RO-negative cells positively selected for CCR7 and excluded terminally differentiated effector memory CD45RA+ cells. Measured with immunoSEQ multiplex PCR; TCRdb has only the in-frame clones, and not every one. The sample consists of more than 2 million clones, approximately 94% of them appearing once.

Sequencing was performed on naive CD8+ T cells sorted from blood. This sequence joins TRBV4-1 and TRBJ2-2; 7 bases agree with TRBD1. The source is a man aged 18 to 30 in good health. The CDR3 bases are TGCGCCAGCAGCCCCATTGGGACAGCGACCTCGAACACCGGGGAGCTGTTTTTT. This translates into CASSPIGTATSNTGELFF.